The entry below gives a single T cell receptor beta chain sequence along with its context. Its specificity is not known. This sample is part of a study of beta chain features in type 1 diabetes. About the research overall: There was similarity between patients and healthy donors in age, gender and cell yields. Sorted cells numbering some 110 million were examined across all samples.

General study points: Any HLA-type effect on TCRB rearrangement remained unresolved here. Moderately but significantly shorter TCRB CDR3s were found in Type 1 diabetes patients in all four CD4+ subsets.

The ends were cut back, 3 bases at V and 5 bases at J, with 11 bases in the middle. The CDR3 extends over 14 amino acids. The germline V gene encodes CDR1 MDHEN and CDR2 SYDVKM. The sequenced template was cDNA made from the entire isolated RNA. Mean read depth for naive, central memory and regulatory T cell samples was several million reads. Using immunoSEQ multiplex PCR, the repertoire was profiled, and TCRdb retains in-frame clones only, with some absent. The sample holds about 400,000 clones, around 12% seen once. The sequenced sample was naive CD4+ T cells from blood. The source is a woman aged 18 to 35 with type 1 diabetes. The chain joins TRBV28 to TRBJ2-1; a weak D match, TRBD2 (5 bases). DNA of the CDR3: TGTGCCAGCAGTTTTTCTAGCCGGAACAATGAGCAGTTCTTC. Its translation is CASSFSSRNNEQFF.